This TCR beta chain was retrieved from a study of cytotoxic CD8 clonotypes in ibrutinib-treated CLL. Whole-study results and caveats: Clonality grew at ibrutinib response; at progression, it decreased back toward baseline. Once treatment began, public clonotypes, which were uncommon, contracted or stayed stable.

As for this clone: Its cognate antigen is unknown.

V was cut by 0 bases and J by 1 base, with 8 bases left in between. Germline values: CDR1 SGHDT, CDR2 YYEEEE. This CDR3 region has 14 residues. Researchers set a sequencing depth target of 1 in 200,000 to 1 in 1 million T cells. Generated by immunoSEQ multiplex PCR, the TCRdb table keeps only in-frame clones and is missing some. The sample yields around 20,000 clones, roughly 70% seen once. This chain links TRBV5-6 with TRBJ2-7; D not certain. This sequence originates from a human donor with chronic lymphocytic leukemia. The source material was PBMCs, sampled after 24 months of ibrutinib treatment. The CDR3 loop is CASSLASRSYEQYF. CDR3 bases: TGTGCCAGCAGCTTGGCGAGTAGGTCCTACGAGCAGTACTTC.